The 7 T cell receptor beta chains reported below all come from one sample, sequenced in a study of T cell repertoires in cytomegalovirus infection. TCRdb re-analysed the reads in MiXCR, keeping a single row per CDR3 protein. This sample has 750,000 to 950,000 distinct CDR3 sequences, with approximately 32% found just once. No antigens are known for them. Sequencing was performed on cultured CD8+ T cells from PBMCs, taken from culture after CMV antigen stimulation. The source is a human donor in good health (CMV status not recorded). Some clones in this sample may be carry-over from other donors' samples.

This clonotype was detected a few times. V is TRBV4-1 and J is TRBJ2-1; 8 nucleotides match TRBD1. Per germline, CDR1 MGHRA and CDR2 YSYEKL. V lost 6 bases and J lost 7; bases outside the gene matches: 11. This CDR3 has 15 residues. The CDR3 nucleotides are TGCGCCAGCAGACCCCCCGGACAGGGTGGGAATGAGCAGTTCTTC. This encodes CASRPPGQGGNEQFF.

The genes are TRBV28 and TRBJ2-1; tentative D call: TRBD2 (5 bases). V shed 3 bases and J shed 10 bases, with 13 bases lying between them. The CDR3 is 13 amino acids. Germline assignment: CDR1 MDHEN and CDR2 SYDVKM. CDR3 region: CASSFRLAREQFF. The CDR3 region has the DNA TGTGCCAGCAGTTTTAGGCTAGCCCGGGAGCAGTTCTTC.

This clonotype was observed a handful of times. This rearrangement joins TRBV24-1 to TRBJ2-3, with 7 bases matching TRBD2. The CDR3 has 14 amino acids. V trimming: 4 bases; J trimming: 4 bases; junction bases outside the gene matches: 4. Germline CDR1 is KGHDR and CDR2 is SFDVKD. This chain's CDR3 is CATSDSTSPDTQYF. CDR3 nucleotides: TGTGCCACCAGTGACTCGACTAGCCCAGATACGCAGTATTTT.

This chain links TRBV19 with TRBJ2-2; TRBD2 matches 8 bases. The CDR3 is 17 residues long. Germline values: CDR1 LNHDA, CDR2 SQIVND (reference sequence). Trimming removed 9 bases from V and 3 bases from J; junction bases left unmatched: 15. CDR3 sequence reads: CASRRGRGGYDTGELFF. The DNA of the CDR3 is TGTGCCAGCCGAAGGGGACGGGGGGGTTATGACACCGGGGAGCTGTTTTTT.

This clonotype was recorded at least ten times. The chain carries TRBV18 and TRBJ2-6; no clear D gene. V shed 3 bases and J shed 0 bases, with 18 bases lying between them. Per the germline V gene, CDR1 is KGHSH and CDR2 is LQKENI. The CDR3 covers 19 residues. For the CDR3, the DNA is TGTGCCAGCTCACCGTTGGGCGATAGACTGGGCTCTGGGGCCAACGTCCTGACTTTC. Translating it yields CASSPLGDRLGSGANVLTF.

This clonotype came up a few times. The J gene is TRBJ1-1, the V gene TRBV11-2; D is perhaps TRBD1 (5 bases). Trimming took off 0 bases at V and 4 bases at J, with 21 bases between the two ends. The germline gives CDR1 SGHAT, CDR2 FQNNGV. This CDR3 is 18 amino acids long. The CDR3 region has the DNA TGTGCCAGCAGCTTAGAGGACCCCGCCTCAGGGTTAAGCACTGAAGCTTTCTTT. It encodes CASSLEDPASGLSTEAFF.

This clonotype was detected a few times. The chain links TRBV7-6 to TRBJ2-1, with D maybe TRBD2 (6 bases). The length of the CDR3 is 15 residues. Trimming took off 4 bases at V and 8 bases at J, with 18 bases between the two ends. The germline gives CDR1 SGHVS, CDR2 FNYEAQ. The CDR3 loop reads CASSSIRDFPDEQFF. The DNA of the CDR3 is TGTGCCAGCAGCTCCATACGGGACTTCCCCGATGAGCAGTTCTTC.